The source of this T cell receptor beta chain is a study of cytomegalovirus exposure and HLA in healthy donors. Study results and limitations: The classifier reportedly diagnosed cytomegalovirus status with high specificity and sensitivity.

Primers for the PCR totalled 60 Vbeta and 13 Jbeta. The method was immunoSEQ multiplex PCR; TCRdb's version includes in-frame clones alone and lacks a portion of them. In the table there are under 150,000 clones, 60% to 80% of which are singletons. This clone was recorded once. The antigen remains unidentified. The germline gives CDR1 LNHDA, CDR2 SQIVND (reference sequence). V lost 6 bases and J lost 4; bases outside the gene matches: 8. This CDR3 spans 14 amino acids. This rearrangement joins TRBV19 to TRBJ1-2, with 7 bases fitting TRBD1. Sequencing input: PBMCs. The TCR originated in a woman aged 25 to 45 in good health and CMV-seropositive. CDR3 DNA: TGTGCCAGTAGCTGGGACAGAACTATCTATGGCTACACCTTC. It is translated as CASSWDRTIYGYTF.